This T cell receptor (beta chain) was documented in a study of blood T cell repertoires in COVID-19. Across the study: Whether acute or convalescent, the COVID-19 samples came from the United States, Italy and Spain.

Assay used: immunoSEQ multiplex PCR; TCRdb lists only in-frame clones, some missing. Of under 500,000 clones in the sample, around 89% were seen once. In germline, CDR1 is MNHEY, CDR2 SVGAGI. The CDR3 has 14 amino acids. Trimming took 4 bases from V and 11 from J; bases not matched to a gene: 13. The sample was peripheral blood. V gene TRBV6-5 combines with J gene TRBJ1-1, with 7 nucleotides matching TRBD1. The source is a woman under 40 with acute or convalescent COVID-19. In DNA form, the CDR3 reads TGTGCCAGCAGTTCCCGAAACAGGGGCCTAACGGCTTTCTTT. Its translation is CASSSRNRGLTAFF.